This T cell receptor beta chain emerged from a study of CD8 T cells in Susac syndrome. CDR3 length: 14 residues. V lost 4 bases and J lost 5; bases outside the gene matches: 8. Germline assignment: CDR1 DFQATT and CDR2 SNEGSKA (reference sequence). After extraction with the RNeasy kit, about 0.5 to 1 ug of the RNA was reverse transcribed using random hexamers. TCRdb processed the immunoSEQ multiplex PCR reads anew with MiXCR; each CDR3 protein has one entry. Of 140,000 or so distinct CDR3 sequences in the sample, roughly 94% are singletons; the top ten hold less than 0.095%. V is TRBV20-1 and J is TRBJ2-1; TRBD2 aligns across 7 bases. The source is a human donor in good health. The sample was CD4+ T cells from PBMCs. The CDR3 is CSATPGTTNNEQFF. The CDR3 DNA follows: TGCAGTGCTACGCCCGGGACTACGAACAATGAGCAGTTCTTC.